This T cell receptor (beta chain) appears in the sequencing data of a study of OX40 agonist ivuxolimab in advanced cancers. Sequencing was performed with immunoSEQ multiplex PCR; in TCRdb, only in-frame clones are kept and a portion is missing. Of fewer than 95,000 clones listed, 80% to 95% are singletons. The CDR3 extends over 15 amino acids. The ends lost 5 bases at V and 3 bases at J; junction bases unmatched: 6. Germline CDR1 reads SGHTA; CDR2 reads FQGNSA. The source material was CD4+ or CD8+ T cells sorted from blood, sampled in a trial of the OX40 agonist ivuxolimab. The rearrangement joins TRBV7-2 to TRBJ1-3; 8 nucleotides align to TRBD1. This receptor was taken from an adult with an advanced solid tumor such as melanoma, head and neck, liver or kidney cancer. The CDR3 protein is CASSLDRGGGNTIYF. DNA for the CDR3: TGTGCCAGCAGCCTAGACAGGGGTGGTGGAAACACCATATATTTT.